This T cell receptor beta chain was retrieved from a study of regulatory T cells in long-lasting Graves disease (dated by TCRdb to the early 2020s). Regarding the complete study: Patients with newly diagnosed Graves' disease had been on antithyroid drugs for under 3 months. A total of about 35 samples underwent TCR sequencing: around 13 from persistent and some 20 from newly diagnosed Graves' disease patients. Persistent Graves' disease patients were compared with newly diagnosed Graves' disease patients by peripheral blood TCR sequencing and RNA sequencing. The study was registered as a clinical trial and conducted in China.

Trimming removed 6 bases from V and 10 bases from J, leaving 19 bases between the germline ends. From its cysteine to its phenylalanine, the CDR3 spans 14 amino acids. Of the read, only the CDR3 DNA is kept; its 42 bases are in frame from base 1. The germline V gene supplies CDR1 SGHTA and CDR2 FQGTGA. The library was built by means of multiplex PCR. The reads were generated on an Illumina HiSeq 4000. To build TCR beta libraries, CDR3 regions were amplified by Arm-PCR using iRepertoire HTBI primers. Before sequencing, the PCR products went through gel purification. Turning to the authors' computational methods: A total of under 80 TRBV and some 15 TRBJ segments were identified across samples and were used for gene usage analysis of CDR3 amino acid clonotypes. COPE and FqMerger were used to merge filtered high-quality paired reads into contigs. BLAST was used to align contigs to the IMGT TRBV, TRBD and TRBJ reference genes, and CDR3 was defined following IMGT. Highly expanded clones were defined as clonotypes with a frequency above 0.1%. Shannon entropy served as the measure of repertoire diversity, while the Gini coefficient captured V-J evenness. Public clonotypes were defined as clonotypes shared by more than one individual. TCRdb ran its own pipeline on the public reads, namely fastp trimming at Q25 and MiXCR clone calling, and kept in-frame beta chains. For every CDR3 protein sequence, its rows merge into one entry that carries the most common genes and DNA. The V and J calls here are based on TCRdb, not the publication. The sample data list around 420,000 distinct CDR3 sequences, and roughly a sixth of these were observed just once. The ten largest clones capture around a fifth of the sample.

General study outcomes and caveats: TRBV28, TRBJ1-2 and TRBJ2-5 were preferentially used in persistent disease, while TRBV20-1 and TRBJ2-1 were favored in newly diagnosed disease. Compared with newly diagnosed patients, patients with persistent Graves' disease had lower TCR Shannon entropy and fewer highly expanded clones, which suggests clonal expansion. A larger number of public clonotypes was shared among persistent patients (approximately 2,600) than among newly diagnosed patients (more than 850). Peripheral blood alone was examined, since thyroid tissue, which constituted the primary lesion, could not be accessed. Sequencing and analysis were restricted to the TCR beta chain. The authors acknowledged the small sample size as a limitation that may reduce accuracy.

Taken with the paper, the label for time point translates to: newly diagnosed GD, antithyroid drugs for less than 3 months. For both TCR sequencing and RNA sequencing, RNA was extracted from PBMCs using TRIzol. The diagnosis of Graves' disease was made according to American Thyroid Association guidelines. The patients came from an endocrinology department in Xi'an, China. From each patient, 7.5 to 10 milliliters of peripheral blood was collected into an EDTA anticoagulant tube. Ficoll Paque Plus density gradient separation was used to isolate PBMCs, and no further T cell sorting was performed. RNA quality was checked with an Agilent 2100 Bioanalyzer and agarose gel, and concentration with a NanoDrop 2000. This clonotype was found many times. No cognate antigen has been identified for it. The record has no base qualities; no much larger clone is one base away.

Recombination connected TRBV7-3 to TRBJ2-1, with the D gene possibly TRBD1 or TRBD2, each one fitting 5 bases. The sample was peripheral blood mononuclear cells (PBMCs), taken at new diagnosis, from a patient treated with antithyroid drugs. This TCR came from a female donor with Graves disease. The CDR3 region has the sequence CASRPHGDEGEQFF. The DNA sequence is TGTGCCAGCAGGCCCCACGGGGACGAGGGGGAGCAGTTCTTC.